These 30 T cell receptor beta chains came from one sample sequenced in a study of a mutant IDH1 vaccine in newly diagnosed glioma. As for time point: week 47, end of study. One vaccine dose held 300 ug of mutant IDH1 20-mer peptide and came with topical imiquimod. Method: immunoSEQ multiplex PCR; TCRdb's copy keeps in-frame clones and lacks some. Seen here are fewer than 35,000 clones, approximately 83% observed once, and the top ten hold about 30%. No cognate antigen is known for these TCRs. This specimen consisted of PBMCs, obtained from a glioma patient whose treatment included an IDH1 peptide vaccine. Receptors were obtained from a man aged 25 to 45 with glioma.

The rearrangement links TRBV7-9 to TRBJ1-4; TRBD1 matches at 9 bases. The germline gives CDR1 SEHNR, CDR2 FQNEAQ (reference sequence). J gave up 11 bases and V 4 bases, and 14 bases lay outside the gene matches. The CDR3 is 16 residues long. The CDR3 sequence is CASSSYKGQGSYKLFF. The CDR3 DNA sequence: TGTGCCAGCAGCTCTTATAAGGGACAGGGAAGTTATAAACTGTTTTTT. Drawing the rest from reference TRBV7-9 and TRBJ1-4, the complete variable domain is DTGVSQNPRHKITKRGQNVTFRCDPISEHNRLYWYRQTLGQGPEFLTYFQNEAQLEKSRLLSDRFSAERPKGSFSTLEIQRTEQGDSAMYLCASSSYKGQGSYKLFFGSGTQLSVL.

This clone was counted between two and nine times. The chain has TRBV28 and TRBJ1-5, with D tentatively TRBD1 (5 bases). Germline CDR1 and CDR2: MDHEN and SYDVKM. This CDR3 is built from 16 residues. Trimming left V 3 bases short and J 1 base short, with 13 bases between. In DNA, the CDR3 is TGTGCCAGCAGTTTCCTCGGGGCGTCAAGCAATCAGCCCCAGCATTTT. As protein: CASSFLGASSNQPQHF.

This clone was recorded only once. The rearrangement links TRBV7-2 to TRBJ2-7; D not certain. The CDR3 spans 13 residues. Germline V gives CDR1 SGHTA, CDR2 FQGNSA. Trimming removed 6 bases from V and 2 bases from J, with 11 bases in between. CDR3: CASSRRNTYEQYF. The DNA of the CDR3 is TGTGCCAGCAGTCGACGGAACACCTACGAGCAGTACTTC.

V and J are TRBV7-3 and TRBJ2-7; D is tentatively TRBD1 or TRBD2 (6 bases each). Between the trimmed V and J ends, which lost 5 bases and 2 bases, there was a span of 13 bases. The CDR3 has 14 residues. Germline lookup yields CDR1 SGHTA and CDR2 FQGTGA. CDR3 nucleotide sequence: TGTGCCAGCAGCCCGGGGGACACCGCCTACGAGCAGTACTTC. Its translation is CASSPGDTAYEQYF.

CDR3 in amino acids: CASSLQSFSYNEQFF. The DNA for the CDR3 is TGTGCCAGCAGCCTACAGAGCTTCTCCTACAATGAGCAGTTCTTC. The chain is built from TRBV5-4 and TRBJ2-1; no firm D call. The CDR3 length is 15 residues. V was pared by 4 bases and J by 0 bases, with 11 bases between. Germline assignment: CDR1 SGHNT and CDR2 YYREEE (reference sequence).

This clone came up a few times. The chain recombines TRBV6-6 with TRBJ1-2, with D unresolved. The germline gives CDR1 MNHNY, CDR2 SVGAGI (reference sequence). The CDR3 runs 16 residues. Trimming stripped 5 bases from V and 6 bases from J, with 22 bases between. CDR3 in amino acids: CASSQDRTNSKHGYTF. For the CDR3, the DNA is TGTGCCAGCAGTCAAGATCGGACGAATAGTAAGCATGGCTACACCTTC.

The chain has TRBV6-1 and TRBJ1-5; weak D call: TRBD1 (6 bases). Germline V gene data show CDR1 as MNHNS and CDR2 as SASEGT. The V gene lost 0 bases and the J gene lost 6 bases, with 9 bases spanning the gap. This CDR3 spans 14 amino acids. The CDR3 spells CASSEAGGGQPQHF. The DNA for the CDR3 is TGTGCCAGCAGTGAAGCGGGGGGCGGTCAGCCCCAGCATTTT.

V is TRBV4-1 and J is TRBJ1-5, with D possibly being TRBD1 (6 bases). Germline lookup yields CDR1 MGHRA and CDR2 YSYEKL. Trimming removed 0 bases from V and 2 bases from J, with 11 bases in between. There are 16 residues in the CDR3. CDR3 residues: CASSQDRGTGNQPQHF. CDR3 nucleotide sequence: TGCGCCAGCAGCCAAGACAGGGGCACGGGCAATCAGCCCCAGCATTTT.

The rearrangement uses TRBV18 and TRBJ2-5; D remains ambiguous. This CDR3 is 12 amino acids long. The V end was cut by 4 bases, the J end by 5 bases, with 8 bases between. Germline CDR1 is KGHSH and CDR2 is LQKENI. CDR3 sequence (DNA): TGTGCCAGCTCACTCTCCAGGGAGACCCAGTACTTC. Translated: CASSLSRETQYF.

The V and J genes are TRBV30 and TRBJ2-5; 10 bases are a match to TRBD2. Germline trimming cut 0 bases from V and 5 bases from J; bases unmatched to any gene: 12. This CDR3 spans 17 amino acids. Germline CDR1 and CDR2: GTSNPN and SVGIG (reference sequence). As DNA, the CDR3 is TGTGCCTGGAGTGTGGCTAGCGGGGGAGCCGTATCTGAGACCCAGTACTTC. It is translated as CAWSVASGGAVSETQYF.

This chain uses TRBV27 with TRBJ2-5; 7 nucleotides line up with TRBD2. The CDR3 totals 15 residues. V lost 1 base to trimming and J lost 5 bases; unmatched junction nucleotides: 7. The germline CDR1 and CDR2 sequences are MNHEY and SMNVEV (reference sequence). CDR3 nucleotides: TGTGCCAGCAGTTTATTGGCGGGAGTAGGGGAGACCCAGTACTTC. Protein sequence: CASSLLAGVGETQYF.

J is TRBJ1-1 and V is TRBV11-2; D is ambiguous. Trimming took off 1 base at V and 1 base at J, with 10 bases between the two ends. The length of the CDR3 is 15 residues. Germline V gives CDR1 SGHAT, CDR2 FQNNGV. Here the CDR3 reads CASSLVARRNTEAFF. CDR3 coding DNA: TGTGCCAGCAGCTTAGTTGCCCGACGGAACACTGAAGCTTTCTTT. Together with reference TRBV11-2 and TRBJ1-1, the CDR3 gives the full variable domain: EAGVAQSPRYKIIEKRQSVAFWCNPISGHATLYWYQQILGQGPKLLIQFQNNGVVDDSQLPKDRFSAERLKGVDSTLKIQPAKLEDSAVYLCASSLVARRNTEAFFGQGTRLTVV.

The chain combines TRBV9 with TRBJ1-2; 8 bases are shared with TRBD1. J lost 3 bases, V lost 3 bases, and 7 bases had no gene match. This CDR3 has 15 residues. Looked up from germline, CDR1 is SGDLS and CDR2 is YYNGEE. CDR3 amino acids: CASSGTGGRDYGYTF. The CDR3 coding sequence is TGTGCCAGCAGCGGTACAGGGGGGAGAGACTATGGCTACACCTTC.

In DNA form, the CDR3 reads TGCGCCAGCAGCTTGGGGGGAGGGAATCAGCCCCAGCATTTT. Translated: CASSLGGGNQPQHF. The V and J genes are TRBV5-1 and TRBJ1-5; D ambiguous. Trimming left V 0 bases short and J 4 bases short, with 8 bases between. The length of the CDR3 is 14 residues. CDR1 and CDR2 (germline): SGHRS, YFSETQ.

This clone appeared a few times. This chain uses TRBV10-1 with TRBJ1-1, with D maybe TRBD1 (5 bases). The CDR3 is 13 residues long. Germline V lookup: CDR1 WNHNN, CDR2 SYGVQD (reference sequence). Deletions cut 9 bases from V and 6 bases from J, with 17 bases between. This CDR3 is CARSLTVLAEAFF. Here the CDR3 DNA reads TGCGCCAGAAGCTTGACAGTTCTCGCTGAAGCTTTCTTT.

The chain is built from TRBV5-6 and TRBJ1-4, with 7 bases identical to TRBD1. Germline V gene data show CDR1 as SGHDT and CDR2 as YYEEEE. This CDR3 region has 15 residues. V was clipped by 3 bases and J by 0 bases; unmatched bases: 2. The CDR3 spells CASSSQGATNEKLFF. Written as DNA, the CDR3 is TGTGCCAGCAGCTCCCAGGGGGCAACTAATGAAAAACTGTTTTTT.

V gene TRBV14 combines with J gene TRBJ1-1; D is undetermined. CDR1 and CDR2 from the germline V gene are SGHDN and FVKESK. CDR3 size: 15 residues. The ends were cut back, 1 base at V and 7 bases at J, with 16 bases in the middle. The CDR3, as DNA: TGTGCCAGCAGCCAAGGAGTCGCCCCTTCGTTTGAAGCTTTCTTT. Residues: CASSQGVAPSFEAFF.

The chain carries TRBV4-1 and TRBJ2-7; possibly TRBD2 for D (6 bases). This CDR3 comprises 18 residues. Trimming took off 1 base at V and 2 bases at J, with 21 bases between the two ends. Per the germline V gene, CDR1 is MGHRA and CDR2 is YSYEKL. CDR3 sequence (DNA): TGCGCCAGCAGCCAAGGACAATCTAGCGCACGATCGACCTACGAGCAGTACTTC. It is translated as CASSQGQSSARSTYEQYF.

This chain uses TRBV18 with TRBJ1-1; 11 nucleotides match TRBD1. Germline V lookup: CDR1 KGHSH, CDR2 LQKENI. There are 14 residues in the CDR3. Trimming removed 3 bases from V and 4 bases from J; junction bases left unmatched: 1. The CDR3 DNA reads as TGTGCCAGCTCACCCGGGACAGGGGGCACTGAAGCTTTCTTT. Encoded protein: CASSPGTGGTEAFF.

This chain connects TRBV2 to TRBJ1-5, with D uncertain. The CDR3 has 13 residues. The V and J ends lost 2 bases and 4 bases respectively, with 6 bases between them. Looked up from germline, CDR1 is SNHLY and CDR2 is FYNNEI. In DNA form, the CDR3 reads TGTGCCAGCAGTGAAAGACTTAATCAGCCCCAGCATTTT. It specifies CASSERLNQPQHF.

The chain carries TRBV6-6 and TRBJ1-2; maybe TRBD1 (6 bases). CDR1 and CDR2 from the germline V gene are MNHNY and SVGAGI (reference sequence). Trimming cost V 0 bases and J 4 bases, with 12 bases left between them. This CDR3 has 15 amino acids. The CDR3 DNA sequence: TGTGCCAGCAGTTACTCTCCGGACAGACCCTATGGCTACACCTTC. Encoded protein: CASSYSPDRPYGYTF.

This chain joins TRBV2 and TRBJ2-3; D is ambiguous. There are 12 residues in the CDR3. Deletions cut 4 bases from V and 2 bases from J, with 4 bases between. From germline, CDR1 is SNHLY and CDR2 FYNNEI. CDR3 in amino acids: CASSVNTDTQYF. The CDR3 DNA sequence: TGTGCCAGCAGTGTTAACACAGATACGCAGTATTTT.

The chain is built from TRBV9 and TRBJ2-3, with 10 bases aligning to TRBD1. Germline V lookup: CDR1 SGDLS, CDR2 YYNGEE. The CDR3 is made up of 17 amino acids. V shed 4 bases, J shed 6 bases, and the junction held 14 bases outside the gene matches. The CDR3 coding sequence is TGTGCCAGCAGCCCAAGGGACAGGGGCCTCTTCACTGATACGCAGTATTTT. Encoded protein: CASSPRDRGLFTDTQYF. Full variable domain (missing parts from reference TRBV9 and TRBJ2-3): DSGVTQTPKHLITATGQRVTLRCSPRSGDLSVYWYQQSLDQGLQFLIQYYNGEERAKGNILERFSAQQFPDLHSELNLSSLELGDSALYFCASSPRDRGLFTDTQYFGPGTRLTVL.

The chain uses TRBV15 and TRBJ2-2; TRBD1 agrees at 9 bases. J gave up 6 bases and V 3 bases, and 8 bases lay outside the gene matches. CDR1 LNHNV and CDR2 YYDKDF come from the germline V gene (reference sequence). The CDR3 is made up of 16 amino acids. The CDR3 is CATSRGSRDRAGELFF. CDR3 nucleotides: TGTGCCACCAGCAGGGGGTCCCGGGACAGGGCCGGGGAGCTGTTTTTT.

The chain joins TRBV19 to TRBJ1-1; D is undetermined. Germline lookup yields CDR1 LNHDA and CDR2 SQIVND (reference sequence). The CDR3 is 11 residues long. V dropped 7 bases and J dropped 5 bases, with 8 bases sitting between them. CDR3 in amino acids: CASTGVTEAFF. CDR3 DNA sequence: TGTGCCAGTACCGGCGTGACTGAAGCTTTCTTT. Using reference TRBV19 and TRBJ1-1 for the parts outside the CDR3, the full variable domain is DGGITQSPKYLFRKEGQNVTLSCEQNLNHDAMYWYRQDPGQGLRLIYYSQIVNDFQKGDIAEGYSVSREKKESFPLTVTSAQKNPTAFYLCASTGVTEAFFGQGTRLTVV.

This chain joins TRBV15 and TRBJ2-2, with TRBD2 as a possible D gene (7 bases). Germline CDR1 is LNHNV and CDR2 is YYDKDF (reference sequence). Trimming pared 1 base from V and 6 bases from J, leaving 9 bases between. This CDR3 has 14 residues. CDR3 loop: CATSRAGGAGELFF. The CDR3 coding sequence is TGTGCCACCAGCAGAGCGGGGGGCGCCGGGGAGCTGTTTTTT. Filled out from reference TRBV15 and TRBJ2-2, the complete variable domain reads DAMVIQNPRYQVTQFGKPVTLSCSQTLNHNVMYWYQQKSSQAPKLLFHYYDKDFNNEADTPDNFQSRRPNTSFCFLDIRSPGLGDTAMYLCATSRAGGAGELFFGEGSRLTVL.

V usage is TRBV4-3 and J usage is TRBJ1-4, with D maybe TRBD1 (5 bases). The CDR3 contains 15 residues. Trimming took off 0 bases at V and 11 bases at J, with 16 bases between the two ends. The germline V gene encodes CDR1 LGHNA and CDR2 YSLEER. This CDR3 is CASSQDPGSRKKLFF. The CDR3, as DNA: TGCGCCAGCAGCCAAGATCCAGGGTCTAGGAAGAAACTGTTTTTT.

V is TRBV28 and J is TRBJ1-2; no firm D call. Trimming removed 4 bases at V and 4 bases at J, with 4 bases between. This CDR3 contains 11 residues. Looked up from germline, CDR1 is MDHEN and CDR2 is SYDVKM. CDR3 sequence (DNA): TGTGCCAGCAGTTACAGCTATGGCTACACCTTC. Its protein is CASSYSYGYTF.

This chain joins TRBV30 and TRBJ1-1; possible D gene TRBD1, 6 bases. CDR3 length: 14 residues. The germline V and J ends were trimmed by 3 bases and 5 bases, with 16 bases remaining between them. Germline V lookup: CDR1 GTSNPN, CDR2 SVGIG (reference sequence). The CDR3 sequence is CAWSGSDRWTEAFF. The DNA of the CDR3 is TGTGCCTGGAGCGGATCCGACAGGTGGACTGAAGCTTTCTTT.

The genes are TRBV4-3 and TRBJ1-1; 8 bases fit TRBD1. In germline, CDR1 is LGHNA, CDR2 YSLEER. The J segment lost 3 bases and the V segment lost 1 base, leaving 10 bases of the junction unmatched. CDR3 size: 17 residues. As DNA, the CDR3 is TGCGCCAGCAGCCAAGTAGGCAGGGGGCTTAAGGACACTGAAGCTTTCTTT. Translating gives CASSQVGRGLKDTEAFF.